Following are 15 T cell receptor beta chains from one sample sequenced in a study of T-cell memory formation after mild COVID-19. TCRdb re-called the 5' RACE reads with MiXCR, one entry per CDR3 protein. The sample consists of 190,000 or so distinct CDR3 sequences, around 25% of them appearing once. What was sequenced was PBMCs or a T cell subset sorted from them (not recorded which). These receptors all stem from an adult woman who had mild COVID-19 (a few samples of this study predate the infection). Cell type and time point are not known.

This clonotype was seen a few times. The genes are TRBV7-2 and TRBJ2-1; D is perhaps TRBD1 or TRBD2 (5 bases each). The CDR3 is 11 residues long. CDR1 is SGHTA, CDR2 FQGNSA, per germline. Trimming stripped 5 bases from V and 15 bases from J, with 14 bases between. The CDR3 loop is CASSPGTGGFF. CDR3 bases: TGTGCCAGCAGCCCTGGGACCGGAGGGTTCTTC.

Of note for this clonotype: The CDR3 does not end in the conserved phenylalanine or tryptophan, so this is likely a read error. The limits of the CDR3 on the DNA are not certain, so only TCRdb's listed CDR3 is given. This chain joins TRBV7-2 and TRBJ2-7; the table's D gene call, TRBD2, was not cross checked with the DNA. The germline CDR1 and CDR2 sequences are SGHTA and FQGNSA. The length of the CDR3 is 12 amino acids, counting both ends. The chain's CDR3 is CASSLGLAGERR.

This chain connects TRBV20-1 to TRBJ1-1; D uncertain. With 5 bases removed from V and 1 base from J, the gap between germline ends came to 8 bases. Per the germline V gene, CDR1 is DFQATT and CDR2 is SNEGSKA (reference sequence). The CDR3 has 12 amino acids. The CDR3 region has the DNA TGCAGTGCTCTACGACAGAACACTGAAGCTTTCTTT. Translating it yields CSALRQNTEAFF.

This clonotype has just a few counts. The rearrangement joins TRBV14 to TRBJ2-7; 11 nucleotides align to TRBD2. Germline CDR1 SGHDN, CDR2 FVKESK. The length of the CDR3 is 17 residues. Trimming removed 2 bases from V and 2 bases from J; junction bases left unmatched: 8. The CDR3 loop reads CASSQRLAGGGAYEQYF. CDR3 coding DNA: TGTGCCAGCAGCCAAAGGCTAGCGGGAGGCGGAGCCTACGAGCAGTACTTC.

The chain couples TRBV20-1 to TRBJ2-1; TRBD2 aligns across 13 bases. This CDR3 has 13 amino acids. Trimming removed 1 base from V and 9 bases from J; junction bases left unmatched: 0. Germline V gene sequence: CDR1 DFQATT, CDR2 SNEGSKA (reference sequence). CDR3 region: CSARGLAGGEQFF. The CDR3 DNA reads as TGCAGTGCTAGAGGACTAGCGGGGGGTGAGCAGTTCTTC.

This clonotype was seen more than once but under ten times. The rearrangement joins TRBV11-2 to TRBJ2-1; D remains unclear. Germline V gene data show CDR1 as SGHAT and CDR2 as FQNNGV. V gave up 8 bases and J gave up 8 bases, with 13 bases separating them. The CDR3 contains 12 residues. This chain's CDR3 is CASSHSRHEQFF. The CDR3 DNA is TGTGCCAGCTCACACTCGAGGCATGAGCAGTTCTTC.

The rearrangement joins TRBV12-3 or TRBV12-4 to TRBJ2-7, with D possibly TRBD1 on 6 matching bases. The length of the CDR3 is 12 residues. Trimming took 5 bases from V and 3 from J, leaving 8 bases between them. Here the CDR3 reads CASSTRGYEQYF. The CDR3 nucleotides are TGTGCCAGCAGTACCAGGGGCTACGAGCAGTACTTC.

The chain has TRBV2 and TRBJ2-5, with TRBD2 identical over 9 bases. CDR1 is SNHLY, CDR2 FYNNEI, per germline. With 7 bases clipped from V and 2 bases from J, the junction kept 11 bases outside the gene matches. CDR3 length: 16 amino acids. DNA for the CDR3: TGTGCCAGCACCGGGCTGGGGCTAGCGGGACAAGAGACCCAGTACTTC. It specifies CASTGLGLAGQETQYF. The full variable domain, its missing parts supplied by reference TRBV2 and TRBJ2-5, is EPEVTQTPSHQVTQMGQEVILRCVPISNHLYFYWYRQILGQKVEFLVSFYNNEISEKSEIFDDQFSVERPDGSNFTLKIRSTKLEDSAMYFCASTGLGLAGQETQYFGPGTRLLVL.

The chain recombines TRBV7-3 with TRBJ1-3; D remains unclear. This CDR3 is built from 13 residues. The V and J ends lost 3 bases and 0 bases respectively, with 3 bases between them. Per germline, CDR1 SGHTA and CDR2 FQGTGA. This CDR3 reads CASSLTSGNTIYF. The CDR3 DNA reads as TGTGCCAGCAGCTTGACCTCTGGAAACACCATATATTTT.

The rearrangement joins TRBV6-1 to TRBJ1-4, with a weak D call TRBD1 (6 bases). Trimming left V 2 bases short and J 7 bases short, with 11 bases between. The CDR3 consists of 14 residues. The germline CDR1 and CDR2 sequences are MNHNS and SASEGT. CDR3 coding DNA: TGTGCCAGCAGTGAACCACAGGGCGGTGAAAAACTGTTTTTT. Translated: CASSEPQGGEKLFF.

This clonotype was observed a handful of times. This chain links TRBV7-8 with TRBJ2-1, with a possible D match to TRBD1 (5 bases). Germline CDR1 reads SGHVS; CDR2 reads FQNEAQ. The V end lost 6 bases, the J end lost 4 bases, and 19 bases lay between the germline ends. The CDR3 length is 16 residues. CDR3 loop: CASRVQGLVAYNEQFF. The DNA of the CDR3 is TGTGCCAGCAGGGTTCAGGGTTTGGTAGCATACAATGAGCAGTTCTTC.

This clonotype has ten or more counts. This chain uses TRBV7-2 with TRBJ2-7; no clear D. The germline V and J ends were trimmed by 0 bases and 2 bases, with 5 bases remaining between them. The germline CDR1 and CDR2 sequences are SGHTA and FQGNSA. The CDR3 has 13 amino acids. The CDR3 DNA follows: TGTGCCAGCAGCTTAGCCACTCCCTACGAGCAGTACTTC. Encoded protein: CASSLATPYEQYF.

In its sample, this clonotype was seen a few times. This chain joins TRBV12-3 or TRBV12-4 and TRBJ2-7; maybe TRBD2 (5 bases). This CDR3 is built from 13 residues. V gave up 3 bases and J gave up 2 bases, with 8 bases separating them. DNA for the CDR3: TGTGCCAGCAGTTTCCGAGGGCCCTACGAGCAGTACTTC. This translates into CASSFRGPYEQYF.

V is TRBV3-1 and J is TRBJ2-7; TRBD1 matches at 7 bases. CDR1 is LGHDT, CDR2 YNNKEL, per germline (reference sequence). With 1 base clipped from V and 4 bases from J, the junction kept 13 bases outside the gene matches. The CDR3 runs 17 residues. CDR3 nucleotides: TGTGCCAGCAGCCAAGGGCTGGTTCGCCCAGGGGGTTACGAGCAGTACTTC. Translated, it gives CASSQGLVRPGGYEQYF.

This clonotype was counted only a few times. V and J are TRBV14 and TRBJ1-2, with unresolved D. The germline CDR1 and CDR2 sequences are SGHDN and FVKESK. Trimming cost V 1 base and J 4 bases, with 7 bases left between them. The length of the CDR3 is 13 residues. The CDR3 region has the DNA TGTGCCAGCAGCCAAGGTCGGCCCTATGGCTACACCTTC. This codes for CASSQGRPYGYTF.